This is a list of T cell receptor beta chains from one sample in a study of blood T cell repertoires in COVID-19. The repertoire was sequenced with immunoSEQ multiplex PCR; TCRdb's copy has only in-frame clones and lacks some. The sample includes about 52,000 clones, about four fifths of them seen just once. The material sequenced was peripheral blood. All receptors derive from a woman at least 80 years old with COVID-19, enrolled during active disease. Both conserved end residues are part of each CDR3. The D gene is left open where the match is weak. Expanded clones are given a class, and other clones once, few, many or no size at all.

TRBD1,TRBJ2-7,.,TRBV6-5,CASRTTGSYEQYF,TGTGCCAGCAGAACGACAGGGAGCTACGAGCAGTACTTC
TRBD2,TRBJ2-3,.,TRBV7-7,CASSGLAGADTQYF,TGTGCTAGCAGCGGGCTAGCGGGCGCAGATACGCAGTATTTT
TRBD1,TRBJ1-6,once,TRBV6-5,CASSSGTGSSPLHF,TGTGCCAGCAGTTCCGGGACAGGGTCTTCACCCCTCCACTTT
.,TRBJ1-5,.,TRBV10-2,CASSVYRADQPQHF,TGCGCCAGCAGTGTCTACAGGGCAGATCAGCCCCAGCATTTT
.,TRBJ2-7,.,TRBV11-3,CASSLSVKSQGEQYF,TGTGCCAGCAGCTTAAGCGTCAAATCGCAAGGCGAGCAGTACTTC
.,TRBJ2-7,.,TRBV7-8,CASSPDGYYGQYF,TGTGCCAGCAGCCCCGACGGATACTATGGGCAGTACTTC
TRBD2,TRBJ2-5,few,TRBV30,CAWRAGTRFWGQETQYF,TGTGCCTGGAGAGCCGGGACTAGATTTTGGGGTCAAGAGACCCAGTACTTC
TRBD1,TRBJ1-2,.,TRBV7-9,CASSQSDRAGYTF,TGTGCCAGCAGCCAATCGGACAGGGCCGGCTACACCTTC
.,TRBJ2-5,.,TRBV18,CASSPGLTQETQYF,TGTGCCAGCTCACCAGGGCTTACCCAGGAGACCCAGTACTTC
.,TRBJ1-3,.,TRBV6-5,CASGRVSGNTIYF,TGTGCCAGCGGGCGGGTCTCTGGAAACACCATATATTTT
TRBD1,TRBJ2-1,.,TRBV29-1,CSVPGQGGLEQFF,TGCAGCGTTCCGGGACAGGGAGGGCTTGAGCAGTTCTTC
TRBD2,TRBJ2-1,.,TRBV3-1/TRBV3-2,CASSRALAGANEQFF,TGTGCCAGCAGCCGCGCCCTAGCGGGAGCCAATGAGCAGTTCTTC
TRBD2,TRBJ2-3,.,TRBV12-3/TRBV12-4,CASRAAGVDTQYF,TGTGCCAGCAGAGCTGCGGGAGTTGATACGCAGTATTTT
.,TRBJ1-1,.,TRBV19,CASSIVLQGEAFF,TGTGCCAGTAGTATAGTGTTACAGGGTGAAGCTTTCTTT